These 13 T cell receptor beta chains originate from one sample sequenced in a study of PD-1 blockade in classical Hodgkin lymphoma. Assay used: immunoSEQ multiplex PCR; TCRdb lists only in-frame clones, some missing. The sample has roughly 52,000 clones, around 86% seen once. Stated time point: cycle 4 day 1 (C4D1), after five to seven weeks of nivolumab. Every patient relapsed after autologous stem cell transplantation, and brentuximab vedotin exposure varied. This specimen was peripheral blood mononuclear cells (PBMCs), taken before the fourth cycle of nivolumab. These receptors were taken from a human donor with classical Hodgkin lymphoma.

The chain carries TRBV5-1 and TRBJ1-4; weak D call: TRBD1 (5 bases). This CDR3 is 12 amino acids long. Trimming shortened V by 0 bases and J by 11 bases, and 8 bases separated the two germline ends. The germline V gene has CDR1 SGHRS and CDR2 YFSETQ. As DNA, the CDR3 is TGCGCCAGCAGCTTGGTGGGGGACAAACTGTTTTTT. This translates into CASSLVGDKLFF.

The gene calls are TRBV10-3 and TRBJ1-2; 10 bases match TRBD1. Germline V gene lookup returns CDR1 ENHRY and CDR2 SYGVKD. V lost 7 bases, J lost 6 bases, and 8 bases stayed unmatched. The CDR3 contains 14 residues. The CDR3 spells CAITGTGARNGYTF. The CDR3 nucleotides are TGTGCCATCACCGGGACAGGGGCTCGAAATGGCTACACCTTC.

The table lists this clone with a count of one. The V and J genes are TRBV7-9 and TRBJ2-2; maybe TRBD2 (6 bases). Looked up from germline, CDR1 is SEHNR and CDR2 is FQNEAQ (reference sequence). Trimming took 8 bases from V and 1 from J, leaving 17 bases between them. This CDR3 is 16 amino acids long. The CDR3 nucleotides are TGTGCCAGCTGGGACTTTTCCGGGGGGAACACCGGGGAGCTGTTTTTT. Its protein product is CASWDFSGGNTGELFF.

The genes are TRBV14 and TRBJ1-2; D gene unclear. The germline V gene has CDR1 SGHDN and CDR2 FVKESK. V was pared by 8 bases and J by 4 bases, with 5 bases between. The length of the CDR3 is 10 residues. In DNA, the CDR3 is TGTGCCAGCCGTGCCTATGGCTACACCTTC. Amino acid sequence: CASRAYGYTF.

The chain couples TRBV5-8 to TRBJ2-2; D perhaps matches TRBD2 (6 bases). V lost 3 bases and J 4 bases, leaving 13 bases between the germline ends. CDR1 SGHTS and CDR2 YDEGEE come from the germline V gene. The CDR3 length is 15 residues. As DNA, the CDR3 is TGTGCCAGCAGCTGGGGTAGGGGAGGCACCGGGGAGCTGTTTTTT. Its translation: CASSWGRGGTGELFF. Looking up the rest from reference TRBV5-8 and TRBJ2-2 gives the full variable domain: EAGVTQSPTHLIKTRGQQATLRCSPISGHTSVYWYQQALGLGLQFLLWYDEGEERNRGNFPPRFSGRQFPNYSSELNVNALELEDSALYLCASSWGRGGTGELFFGEGSRLTVL.

The chain uses TRBV6-6 and TRBJ2-5; a possible D gene is TRBD1 (6 bases). CDR3 size: 13 residues. V lost 6 bases and J lost 4, with 12 bases in between. Germline CDR1 and CDR2: MNHNY and SVGAGI (reference sequence). In nucleotides, the CDR3 is TGTGCCAGCAGACAGACAGGCGGAGAGACCCAGTACTTC. This encodes CASRQTGGETQYF.

As regards this clone: At one end the junction does not follow the germline gene, possibly because of a read error. The V gene is TRBV2, the J gene TRBJ2-1, with D unclear. CDR1 is SNHLY, CDR2 FYNNEI, per germline. CDR3 length: 16 residues. The CDR3 sequence: CASREGRDLWYNEQFF. The CDR3 bases are TGTGCCAGCAGGGAAGGGCGAGACCTCTGGTACAATGAGCAGTTCTTC.

In DNA form, the CDR3 reads TGTGCCAGCAGTTTATACCGGAGGGATGAGCAGTTCTTC. This translates into CASSLYRRDEQFF. J is TRBJ2-1 and V is TRBV28; a weak D match, TRBD2 (6 bases). The CDR3 totals 13 residues. Between the trimmed V and J ends, which lost 1 base and 8 bases, there was a span of 9 bases. The germline CDR1 and CDR2 sequences are MDHEN and SYDVKM.

The CDR3 DNA follows: TGTGCCAGCTCACCAGGACAGAGCAATCAGCCCCAGCATTTT. The encoded protein is CASSPGQSNQPQHF. This rearrangement joins TRBV18 to TRBJ1-5; D possibly corresponds to TRBD1 (6 bases). This CDR3 is built from 14 residues. Deletions cut 2 bases from V and 1 base from J, with 6 bases between. CDR1 is KGHSH, CDR2 LQKENI, per germline.

This chain links TRBV7-9 with TRBJ1-2, with TRBD1 matching 10 bases. The CDR3 is made up of 14 amino acids. The germline gives CDR1 SEHNR, CDR2 FQNEAQ (reference sequence). V was clipped by 1 base and J by 8 bases; unmatched bases: 4. The CDR3 reads CASSLVDRGQGYTF. CDR3 nucleotides: TGTGCCAGCAGCTTAGTTGACAGGGGGCAAGGCTACACCTTC.

This chain joins TRBV5-1 and TRBJ2-5, with D uncertain. The germline V gene has CDR1 SGHRS and CDR2 YFSETQ. V was cut by 0 bases and J by 5 bases, with 17 bases left in between. This CDR3 contains 16 residues. The CDR3 nucleotides read TGCGCCAGCAGCTTGGGGGCAGACGCCCTTCGGGAGACCCAGTACTTC. It translates to CASSLGADALRETQYF.

V usage is TRBV27 and J usage is TRBJ2-3; no firm D call. CDR1 is MNHEY, CDR2 SMNVEV, per germline (reference sequence). V was clipped by 0 bases and J by 2 bases, with 6 bases between them. This CDR3 has 14 residues. CDR3 amino acids: CASSLSPHTDTQYF. The DNA of the CDR3 is TGTGCCAGCAGTTTATCGCCCCACACAGATACGCAGTATTTT.

The CDR3 loop is CASSLDGSNYGYTF. The DNA for the CDR3 is TGTGCCAGCAGCTTAGACGGGTCTAACTATGGCTACACCTTC. This chain connects TRBV7-9 to TRBJ1-2; D gene ambiguous. The ends were cut back, 1 base at V and 0 bases at J, with 6 bases in the middle. CDR3 length: 14 residues. Germline V gene data show CDR1 as SEHNR and CDR2 as FQNEAQ (reference sequence).